This is a list of T cell receptor beta chains from one sample in a study of blood T cell repertoires in COVID-19. Assay: immunoSEQ multiplex PCR; the TCRdb copy retains only in-frame clones and omits some. The sample yields about half a million clones, approximately 86% seen once. The specimen was PBMCs or T cells enriched from blood (not recorded which). All receptors come from an older woman who had recovered from COVID-19. The CDR3 runs from the conserved cysteine through the conserved F or W. For some rows the clone size is stated as once, few or many, or as a class when expanded; others skip it.

CDR3	size	V	J
CVIYRRAGVCEQFF	-	TRBV6-5	TRBJ2-1
CASSPHRGMSASTDTQYF	-	TRBV7-2	TRBJ2-3
CASSLGWTAEQYF	-	TRBV7-2	TRBJ2-7
CASSYRDRGLMDYGYTF	-	TRBV11-3	TRBJ1-2
CASGALEAFF	once	TRBV28	TRBJ1-1
CASSRRGSDGYTF	once	TRBV12-1	TRBJ1-2
CASSVTGGNEQFF	-	TRBV9	TRBJ2-1
CASSLDRARGNTEAFF	-	TRBV7-6	TRBJ1-1
CASSQVFGTPPNTQYF	-	TRBV4-1	TRBJ2-3
CSVTHRGGTDTQYF	-	TRBV29-1	TRBJ2-3
CASSQGQGRTGELFF	once	TRBV18	TRBJ2-2
CASSASTRSSYNSPLHF	-	TRBV9	TRBJ1-6
CASRGRGGNTEAFF	once	TRBV5-1	TRBJ1-1
CAINLDRGNTEAFF	-	TRBV10-3	TRBJ1-1
CASTGGRGRETGELFF	-	TRBV2	TRBJ2-2
CASSDRGRDTGELFF	-	TRBV6-1	TRBJ2-2
CAIKLAGGHRPTDTQYF	-	TRBV10-3	TRBJ2-3
CAISENSILAKNIQYF	once	TRBV10-3	TRBJ2-4
CASSQDPSGGGQETQYF	-	TRBV3-1/TRBV3-2	TRBJ2-5
CASSQDPTDRWSSYNEQFF	-	TRBV3-1/TRBV3-2	TRBJ2-1
CASSSGTSGSTDTQYF	-	TRBV5-1	TRBJ2-3
CASSLGGGYGYTF	-	TRBV14	TRBJ1-2
CASSRSVVGYTF	-	TRBV3-1/TRBV3-2	TRBJ1-2
CASSLYSLMNTEAFF	-	TRBV5-4	TRBJ1-1